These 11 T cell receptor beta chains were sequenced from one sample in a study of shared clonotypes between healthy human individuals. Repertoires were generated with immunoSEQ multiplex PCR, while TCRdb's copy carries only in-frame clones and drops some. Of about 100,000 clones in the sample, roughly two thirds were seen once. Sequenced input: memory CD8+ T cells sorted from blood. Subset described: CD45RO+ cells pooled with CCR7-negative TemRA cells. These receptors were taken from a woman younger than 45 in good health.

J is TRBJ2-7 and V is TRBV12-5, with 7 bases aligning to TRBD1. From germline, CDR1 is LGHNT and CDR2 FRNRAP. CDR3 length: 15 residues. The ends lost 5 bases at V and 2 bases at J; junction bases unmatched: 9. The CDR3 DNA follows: TGTGCTAGTGGTCGTTACAGGGGACGAGCCTACGAGCAGTACTTC. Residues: CASGRYRGRAYEQYF.

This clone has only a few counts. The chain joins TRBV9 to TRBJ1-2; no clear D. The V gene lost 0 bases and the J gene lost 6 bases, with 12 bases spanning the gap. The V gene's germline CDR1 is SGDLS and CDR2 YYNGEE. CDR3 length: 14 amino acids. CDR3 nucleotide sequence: TGTGCCAGCAGCGTAGGAGCGGGTTCGGATGGCTACACCTTC. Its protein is CASSVGAGSDGYTF.

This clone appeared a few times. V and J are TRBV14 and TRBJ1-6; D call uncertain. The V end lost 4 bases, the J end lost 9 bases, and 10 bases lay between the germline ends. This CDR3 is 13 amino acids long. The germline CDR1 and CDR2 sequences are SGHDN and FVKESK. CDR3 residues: CASSPRESSPLHF. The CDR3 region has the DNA TGTGCCAGCAGCCCTAGGGAGTCTTCACCCCTCCACTTT.

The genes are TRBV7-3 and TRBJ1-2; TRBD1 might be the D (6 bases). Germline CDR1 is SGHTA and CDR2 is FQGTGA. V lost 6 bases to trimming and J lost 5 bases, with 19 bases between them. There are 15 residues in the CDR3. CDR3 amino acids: CASSREGGPLYGYTF. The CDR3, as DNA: TGTGCCAGCAGTCGCGAGGGGGGACCGTTATATGGCTACACCTTC.

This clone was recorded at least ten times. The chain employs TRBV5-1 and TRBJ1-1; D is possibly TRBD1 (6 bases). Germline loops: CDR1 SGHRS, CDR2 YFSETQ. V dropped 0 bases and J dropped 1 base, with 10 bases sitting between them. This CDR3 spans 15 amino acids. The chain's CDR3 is CASSLDGGRNTEAFF. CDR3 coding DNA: TGCGCCAGCAGCTTGGACGGGGGGCGGAACACTGAAGCTTTCTTT.

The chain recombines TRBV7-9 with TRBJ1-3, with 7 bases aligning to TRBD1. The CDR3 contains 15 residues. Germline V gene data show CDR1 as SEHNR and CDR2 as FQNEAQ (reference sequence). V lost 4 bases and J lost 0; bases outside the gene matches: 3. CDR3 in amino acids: CASSSRDSSGNTIYF. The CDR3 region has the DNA TGTGCCAGCAGCTCCCGGGACAGCTCTGGAAACACCATATATTTT.

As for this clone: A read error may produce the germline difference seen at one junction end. CDR3 DNA: TGTGCCAGCAGCGCGGGGACAGGGGGGTCGTATTTT. Its translation: CASSAGTGGSYF. This chain joins TRBV9 and TRBJ1-5, with 11 bases that match TRBD1. CDR1 SGDLS and CDR2 YYNGEE come from the germline V gene. The CDR3 has 12 residues.

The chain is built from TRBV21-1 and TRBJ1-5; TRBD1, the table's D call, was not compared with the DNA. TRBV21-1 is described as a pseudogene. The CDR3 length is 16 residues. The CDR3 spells CASTLRRGAGYQPQHF. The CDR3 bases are TGTGCCAGCACGCTCCGCAGGGGGGCAGGGTATCAGCCCCAGCATTTT.

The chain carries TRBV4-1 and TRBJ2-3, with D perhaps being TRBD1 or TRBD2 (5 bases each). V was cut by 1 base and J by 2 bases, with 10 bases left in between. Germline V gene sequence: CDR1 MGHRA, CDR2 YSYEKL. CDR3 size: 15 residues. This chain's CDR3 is CASSQAGPYTDTQYF. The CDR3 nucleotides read TGCGCCAGCAGCCAAGCGGGGCCATACACAGATACGCAGTATTTT.

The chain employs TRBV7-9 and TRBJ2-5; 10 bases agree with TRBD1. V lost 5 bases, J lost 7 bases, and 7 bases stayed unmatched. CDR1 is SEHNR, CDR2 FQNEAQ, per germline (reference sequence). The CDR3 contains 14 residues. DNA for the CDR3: TGTGCCAGCAGCCTTGACAGGGGGCCAGGGACCCAGTACTTC. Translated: CASSLDRGPGTQYF.

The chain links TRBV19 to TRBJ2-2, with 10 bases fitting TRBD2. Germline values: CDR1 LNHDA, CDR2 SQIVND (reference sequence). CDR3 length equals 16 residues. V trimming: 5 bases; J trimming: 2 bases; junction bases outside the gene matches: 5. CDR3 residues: CASSLIAGGNTGELFF. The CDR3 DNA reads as TGTGCCAGTAGTCTTATAGCGGGAGGCAACACCGGGGAGCTGTTTTTT.